This TCR beta chain was found in a study of T cell responses to AZD1222 COVID-19 vaccine. Notes on the study in general: Among those given AZD1222, only five or six were seropositive at baseline.

This CDR3 region has 13 residues. CDR1 and CDR2 (germline): MNHEY, SMNVEV (reference sequence). After removal of 6 bases from V and 7 bases from J, the junction contained 5 bases not matched to a gene. Sequencing was performed with immunoSEQ multiplex PCR; in TCRdb, only in-frame clones are kept and a portion is missing. This sample has 100,000 to 150,000 clones, with around 90% found just once. Comments on this clone: Antigen unknown.

The chain recombines TRBV27 with TRBJ1-5; TRBD1 matches at 8 bases. The source was peripheral blood, collected on day 0 of AZD1222 vaccination. The sequence was obtained from an adult in good health. CDR3: CASSYRGEQPQHF. CDR3 sequence (DNA): TGTGCCAGCAGCTACAGGGGGGAACAGCCCCAGCATTTT.